The 29 T cell receptor beta chains presented below share a single source sample, sequenced in a study of cytomegalovirus exposure and HLA in healthy donors. The PCR had 60 Vbeta and 13 Jbeta primers. Profiled with immunoSEQ multiplex PCR; TCRdb holds only in-frame clones, not every one. The sample has about 180,000 clones, about 82% seen once. The sequenced material came from PBMCs. The receptors were sampled from a man aged 18 to 30 in good health and CMV-seronegative.

This sequence joins TRBV9 and TRBJ2-7, with TRBD1 identical over 9 bases. CDR1 is SGDLS, CDR2 YYNGEE, per germline. The V and J ends lost 1 base and 2 bases, in that order; junction bases with no gene match: 7. The CDR3 length is 16 residues. CDR3 sequence reads: CASSVTGGGLPYEQYF. DNA of the CDR3: TGTGCCAGCAGCGTAACAGGGGGCGGTCTCCCCTACGAGCAGTACTTC.

The chain employs TRBV5-1 and TRBJ2-2, with 7 bases that match TRBD1. J gave up 1 base and V 5 bases, and 5 bases lay outside the gene matches. Germline assignment: CDR1 SGHRS and CDR2 YFSETQ. The CDR3 sequence is 15 residues long. The DNA for the CDR3 is TGCGCCAGCAGTCTTCGGACAGGGAACACCGGGGAGCTGTTTTTT. Residues: CASSLRTGNTGELFF.

This chain links TRBV10-3 with TRBJ1-5; 7 bases agree with TRBD1. Germline CDR1 is ENHRY and CDR2 is SYGVKD. The CDR3 loop spans 14 amino acids. The V segment lost 6 bases and the J segment 1 base; nucleotides outside the gene matches: 3. DNA of the CDR3: TGTGCCATCAGATCGGGACAGAGCAATCAGCCCCAGCATTTT. Translating gives CAIRSGQSNQPQHF.

The chain joins TRBV28 to TRBJ1-2; D remains ambiguous. Looked up from germline, CDR1 is MDHEN and CDR2 is SYDVKM. The CDR3 extends over 12 amino acids. The ends were cut back, 7 bases at V and 7 bases at J, with 13 bases in the middle. The CDR3 nucleotides read TGTGCCAGCATTTCAGGCGTGGGTGGCTACACCTTC. Protein sequence: CASISGVGGYTF.

The sample holds one count of this clone. At one end the junction does not follow the germline gene, possibly because of a read error. This chain joins TRBV6-1 and TRBJ2-7; D remains unclear. CDR1 and CDR2 from the germline V gene are MNHNS and SASEGT. There are 12 residues in the CDR3. The CDR3 is CASREGGYEQYF. CDR3 bases: TGTGCCAGCAGAGAAGGCGGCTACGAGCAGTACTTC.

This clone has just a few counts. The chain uses TRBV5-1 and TRBJ2-6; TRBD1 is a possible D gene (6 bases). CDR3 length: 17 amino acids. Germline CDR1 SGHRS, CDR2 YFSETQ. V lost 0 bases to trimming and J lost 0 bases, with 10 bases between them. The CDR3 protein is CASSLDRAYSGANVLTF. CDR3 DNA sequence: TGCGCCAGCAGCTTGGACAGGGCGTACTCTGGGGCCAACGTCCTGACTTTC. Full variable domain (outside the CDR3, taken from reference TRBV5-1 and TRBJ2-6): KAGVTQTPRYLIKTRGQQVTLSCSPISGHRSVSWYQQTPGQGLQFLFEYFSETQRNKGNFPGRFSGRQFSNSRSEMNVSTLELGDSALYLCASSLDRAYSGANVLTFGAGSRLTVL.

The chain uses TRBV5-6 and TRBJ2-1; 9 nucleotides match TRBD2. This CDR3 region has 15 residues. The germline V gene has CDR1 SGHDT and CDR2 YYEEEE. The J segment lost 7 bases and the V segment lost 0 bases, leaving 5 bases of the junction unmatched. In nucleotides, the CDR3 is TGTGCCAGCAGCTTGGTTGGCGGGGGGGGAAATGAGCAGTTCTTC. As protein: CASSLVGGGGNEQFF.

This clone was seen more than once but under ten times. The J gene is TRBJ2-1, the V gene TRBV9; D ambiguous. V was cut by 0 bases and J by 4 bases, with 5 bases left in between. The CDR3 loop spans 13 amino acids. Germline-derived CDR1 and CDR2 are SGDLS and YYNGEE. DNA for the CDR3: TGTGCCAGCAGCGTAGAAGAGTACAATGAGCAGTTCTTC. This sequence encodes CASSVEEYNEQFF. Filled out from reference TRBV9 and TRBJ2-1, the complete variable domain reads DSGVTQTPKHLITATGQRVTLRCSPRSGDLSVYWYQQSLDQGLQFLIQYYNGEERAKGNILERFSAQQFPDLHSELNLSSLELGDSALYFCASSVEEYNEQFFGPGTRLTVL.

The chain has TRBV7-2 and TRBJ2-1, with unresolved D. This CDR3 has 13 amino acids. Germline lookup yields CDR1 SGHTA and CDR2 FQGNSA. V was trimmed by 3 bases and J by 6 bases, leaving 9 bases between them. The CDR3 DNA sequence: TGTGCCAGCAGCTTGGGCCAGAGCAATGAGCAGTTCTTC. It encodes CASSLGQSNEQFF.

This clone was recorded once. The chain combines TRBV7-2 with TRBJ2-7; maybe TRBD2 (5 bases). Germline V gene data show CDR1 as SGHTA and CDR2 as FQGNSA. CDR3 length: 13 amino acids. Trimming removed 0 bases at V and 4 bases at J, with 7 bases between. CDR3 loop: CASSLARRYEQYF. The CDR3 bases are TGTGCCAGCAGCTTAGCGCGGAGGTACGAGCAGTACTTC.

Worth noting for this clone: This sample also contains other DNA sequences that code for the same CDR3. This sequence joins TRBV5-4 and TRBJ1-2, with unresolved D. Trimming cost V 0 bases and J 3 bases, with 6 bases left between them. Germline V CDR1 and CDR2: SGHNT, YYREEE (reference sequence). The CDR3 contains 13 residues. CDR3 sequence: CASSLGRDYGYTF. For the CDR3, the DNA is TGTGCCAGCAGCTTGGGACGGGACTATGGCTACACCTTC.

This clone was counted once. This chain joins TRBV11-3 and TRBJ1-5, with unresolved D. V shed 2 bases and J shed 0 bases, with 14 bases lying between them. Germline-derived CDR1 and CDR2 are SGHNT and YENEEA. This CDR3 is 17 amino acids long. The CDR3 region is CASSLSMGSISNQPQHF. CDR3 coding DNA: TGTGCCAGCAGCTTAAGTATGGGCAGTATTAGCAATCAGCCCCAGCATTTT.

Turning to this clone: At one of its ends the junction is not consistent with the germline gene, which may arise from a read error. V gene TRBV9 combines with J gene TRBJ2-1, with D possibly being TRBD1 (6 bases). From germline, CDR1 is SGDLS and CDR2 YYNGEE. CDR3 length: 16 residues. CDR3 amino acids: CASTVGGGSSYNEQFF. The CDR3 nucleotides are TGTGCCAGCACCGTAGGTGGGGGCAGCTCCTACAATGAGCAGTTCTTC.

The rearrangement joins TRBV7-9 to TRBJ1-2; perhaps TRBD1 as D (5 bases). The germline V and J ends were trimmed by 7 bases and 6 bases, with 18 bases remaining between them. This CDR3 is 14 amino acids long. Germline V gives CDR1 SEHNR, CDR2 FQNEAQ (reference sequence). CDR3 amino acids: CASTARDGGNGYTF. In DNA form, the CDR3 reads TGTGCCAGCACAGCCCGGGACGGGGGGAATGGCTACACCTTC.

The chain links TRBV6-1 to TRBJ2-2; 10 bases agree with TRBD2. This CDR3 spans 15 amino acids. The J segment lost 3 bases and the V segment lost 5 bases, leaving 3 bases of the junction unmatched. Per germline, CDR1 MNHNS and CDR2 SASEGT. CDR3 in amino acids: CASSRSGRDTGELFF. DNA of the CDR3: TGTGCCAGCAGTAGAAGCGGGAGGGACACCGGGGAGCTGTTTTTT.

V gene TRBV5-1 combines with J gene TRBJ2-5; the match to TRBD2 covers 9 bases. Germline V lookup: CDR1 SGHRS, CDR2 YFSETQ. This CDR3 is built from 17 residues. Trimming at V came to 0 bases and at J to 5 bases, leaving 11 bases not matched to a gene. CDR3 in DNA: TGCGCCAGCAGCTTGGAAATGGCGCGGGGGGGCGGGGAGACCCAGTACTTC. Amino acid sequence: CASSLEMARGGGETQYF.

This clone was detected a few times. The chain has TRBV6-1 and TRBJ1-6; no clear D. Germline-derived CDR1 and CDR2 are MNHNS and SASEGT. The CDR3 runs to 15 residues. Trimming removed 8 bases at V and 1 base at J, with 12 bases between. The CDR3 loop reads CASPREDSYNSPLHF. CDR3 nucleotide sequence: TGTGCCAGCCCCCGGGAGGATTCCTATAATTCACCCCTCCACTTT.

The gene calls are TRBV5-5 and TRBJ2-6, with D possibly TRBD2 on 5 matching bases. V lost 1 base and J lost 4, with 15 bases in between. From germline, CDR1 is SGHKS and CDR2 YYEKEE (reference sequence). This CDR3 is 17 amino acids long. CDR3 region: CASSLTGTGSGANVLTF. The CDR3 nucleotides read TGTGCCAGCAGCTTGACGGGAACTGGGTCGGGGGCCAACGTCCTGACTTTC.

This chain uses TRBV28 with TRBJ1-3; maybe TRBD1 (6 bases). Looked up from germline, CDR1 is MDHEN and CDR2 is SYDVKM. Trimming stripped 3 bases from V and 7 bases from J, with 13 bases between. This CDR3 is built from 14 residues. CDR3 DNA: TGTGCCAGCAGTTTCCAGGGGCGAGGGAACACCATATATTTT. Its translation is CASSFQGRGNTIYF. The whole variable domain, remainder taken from reference TRBV28 and TRBJ1-3, is DVKVTQSSRYLVKRTGEKVFLECVQDMDHENMFWYRQDPGLGLRLIYFSYDVKMKEKGDIPEGYSVSREKKERFSLILESASTNQTSMYLCASSFQGRGNTIYFGEGSWLTVV.

The chain uses TRBV6-1 and TRBJ2-5; D possibly corresponds to TRBD2 (6 bases). This CDR3 region has 13 residues. Trimming left V 6 bases short and J 2 bases short, with 10 bases between. Germline assignment: CDR1 MNHNS and CDR2 SASEGT. The CDR3 sequence is CASSSGLQETQYF. For the CDR3, the DNA is TGTGCCAGCAGCTCGGGACTTCAAGAGACCCAGTACTTC.

J is TRBJ1-1 and V is TRBV4-1; TRBD1 is a possible D gene (5 bases). Germline CDR1 is MGHRA and CDR2 is YSYEKL. Trimming removed 1 base at V and 1 base at J, with 10 bases between. CDR3 length: 15 residues. The CDR3 DNA is TGCGCCAGCAGCCAAGTAGGGGTGAAGAACACTGAAGCTTTCTTT. This translates into CASSQVGVKNTEAFF.

The chain employs TRBV28 and TRBJ2-7, with 8 bases aligning to TRBD2. The CDR3 has 15 residues. Per germline, CDR1 MDHEN and CDR2 SYDVKM. J gave up 5 bases and V 3 bases, and 9 bases lay outside the gene matches. CDR3 sequence reads: CASSFTSGLGNEQYF. CDR3 sequence (DNA): TGTGCCAGCAGTTTCACTAGCGGCCTCGGGAACGAGCAGTACTTC.

The J gene is TRBJ2-7, the V gene TRBV11-2; 7 bases align to TRBD1. This CDR3 comprises 13 residues. Germline CDR1 reads SGHAT; CDR2 reads FQNNGV. V shed 3 bases, J shed 6 bases, and the junction held 5 bases outside the gene matches. The CDR3 DNA is TGTGCCAGCAGCTTGGACTGGACAGGCGAGCAGTACTTC. As protein: CASSLDWTGEQYF. Looking up the rest from reference TRBV11-2 and TRBJ2-7 gives the full variable domain: EAGVAQSPRYKIIEKRQSVAFWCNPISGHATLYWYQQILGQGPKLLIQFQNNGVVDDSQLPKDRFSAERLKGVDSTLKIQPAKLEDSAVYLCASSLDWTGEQYFGPGTRLTVT.

The chain uses TRBV4-1 and TRBJ2-5, with a tentative D call TRBD2 (5 bases). Germline CDR1 MGHRA, CDR2 YSYEKL. The CDR3 sequence is 14 residues long. V lost 0 bases, J lost 9 bases, and 14 bases lay in between. The CDR3 DNA follows: TGCGCCAGCAGCCAAGAAGACGGATTCGGGGCCCAGTACTTC. Translated: CASSQEDGFGAQYF.

V gene TRBV7-9 combines with J gene TRBJ1-3; D unresolved. Trimming stripped 4 bases from V and 6 bases from J, with 4 bases between. From germline, CDR1 is SEHNR and CDR2 FQNEAQ (reference sequence). The CDR3 extends over 11 amino acids. The CDR3 bases are TGTGCCAGCAGCTCTTTAAACACCATATATTTT. The encoded protein is CASSSLNTIYF.

The chain couples TRBV18 to TRBJ1-2; TRBD1 matches 7 bases. The CDR3 contains 14 residues. Germline lookup yields CDR1 KGHSH and CDR2 LQKENI. Germline trimming cut 1 base from V and 6 bases from J; bases unmatched to any gene: 5. For the CDR3, the DNA is TGTGCCAGCTCACCACAGGGGGCTTTCCATGGCTACACCTTC. Amino acid sequence: CASSPQGAFHGYTF. Together with reference TRBV18 and TRBJ1-2, the CDR3 gives the full variable domain: NAGVMQNPRHLVRRRGQEARLRCSPMKGHSHVYWYRQLPEEGLKFMVYLQKENIIDESGMPKERFSAEFPKEGPSILRIQQVVRGDSAAYFCASSPQGAFHGYTFGSGTRLTVV.

This clone was detected a few times. This chain connects TRBV7-9 to TRBJ1-4, with 8 bases identical to TRBD1. This CDR3 spans 14 amino acids. In germline, CDR1 is SEHNR, CDR2 FQNEAQ (reference sequence). Germline trimming cut 5 bases from V and 10 bases from J; bases unmatched to any gene: 9. The DNA of the CDR3 is TGTGCCAGCAGCGCAAGCGGACAGGGTAGAAAACTGTTTTTT. It encodes CASSASGQGRKLFF.

The J gene is TRBJ1-4, the V gene TRBV5-4; TRBD1 agrees at 7 bases. This CDR3 comprises 14 residues. CDR1 SGHNT and CDR2 YYREEE come from the germline V gene (reference sequence). Germline trimming cut 4 bases from V and 4 bases from J; bases unmatched to any gene: 4. The CDR3 reads CASSPTGRNEKLFF. The DNA of the CDR3 is TGTGCCAGCAGCCCGACAGGGCGTAATGAAAAACTGTTTTTT. Full variable domain (rest looked up from reference TRBV5-4 and TRBJ1-4): ETGVTQSPTHLIKTRGQQVTLRCSSQSGHNTVSWYQQALGQGPQFIFQYYREEENGRGNFPPRFSGLQFPNYSSELNVNALELDDSALYLCASSPTGRNEKLFFGSGTQLSVL.

The chain has TRBV5-1 and TRBJ2-1; 9 bases map to TRBD1. CDR1 is SGHRS and CDR2 is YFSETQ in the germline V gene. Germline trimming cut 3 bases from V and 4 bases from J; bases unmatched to any gene: 11. The CDR3 is made up of 17 amino acids. This chain's CDR3 is CASSYRSWDREYNEQFF. The CDR3 bases are TGCGCCAGCAGCTACCGTTCCTGGGACAGGGAATACAATGAGCAGTTCTTC.